The rows below give T cell receptor beta chains drawn from one sample of a study of OX40 agonist ivuxolimab in advanced cancers. Method: immunoSEQ multiplex PCR; TCRdb's copy keeps in-frame clones and lacks some. The table records some 70,000 clones, about 88% of them present only once. Here the sequenced sample was CD4+ or CD8+ T cells sorted from blood, taken in a trial of the OX40 agonist ivuxolimab. Receptors were obtained from an adult with an advanced solid tumor such as melanoma, head and neck, liver or kidney cancer. The CDR3 runs from the conserved cysteine through the conserved F or W. A D gene is named only where the DNA matches it firmly. Some rows mark clone size as missing; the rest say once, few, many or name a class of expanded clone.

TRBJ2-2 - 16 - TRBV7-3 CASTPQGGANTGELFF TGTGCCAGCACCCCCCAGGGGGGGGCGAACACCGGGGAGCTGTTTTTT
TRBJ2-1 - 12 few TRBV5-1 CASRGSIREQFF TGCGCCAGTCGGGGATCAATCAGGGAGCAGTTCTTC
TRBJ2-1 TRBD2 14 - TRBV10-3 CAISGSGGYNEQFF TGTGCCATCAGTGGTTCGGGAGGTTACAATGAGCAGTTCTTC
TRBJ2-7 - 14 - TRBV6-1 CASRKGGIPYEQYF TGTGCCAGTAGAAAGGGGGGGATCCCCTACGAGCAGTACTTC
TRBJ2-4 TRBD2 16 - TRBV19 CASSTSGRALVRIQYF TGTGCCAGTTCAACTAGCGGGAGGGCCTTAGTCCGCATTCAGTACTTC
TRBJ2-7 - 12 - TRBV29-1 CSVAQGRGEQYF TGCAGCGTGGCGCAGGGTCGCGGCGAGCAGTACTTC
TRBJ2-3 TRBD2 17 - TRBV19 CASSIATGLAGRHTQYF TGTGCCAGTAGTATAGCCACGGGACTAGCGGGGAGACATACGCAGTATTTT
TRBJ1-2 - 16 - TRBV6-6 CASSYGSPAFNYGYTF TGTGCCAGCAGTTACGGTTCTCCGGCCTTTAACTATGGCTACACCTTC
TRBJ1-1 TRBD1 15 - TRBV12-5 CASGSKGAGDTEAFF TGTGCTAGTGGTTCGAAGGGGGCGGGTGACACTGAAGCTTTCTTT
TRBJ2-2 - 18 - TRBV13 CASNLRFRLAANTGELFF TGTGCCAGCAACCTGAGGTTCCGGCTAGCCGCTAACACCGGGGAGCTGTTTTTT
TRBJ2-2 TRBD1 16 - TRBV5-5 CASSWSGGKGTGELFF TGTGCCAGCAGCTGGTCAGGGGGAAAGGGGACCGGGGAGCTGTTTTTT
TRBJ2-2 - 14 - TRBV9 CASSVVENTGELFF TGTGCCAGCAGCGTAGTGGAGAACACCGGGGAGCTGTTTTTT
TRBJ1-1 - 14 - TRBV19 CASSMGHWEAEAFF TGTGCCAGTAGTATGGGACACTGGGAGGCTGAAGCTTTCTTT
TRBJ1-1 - 13 - TRBV11-2 CASSFTAAKVAFF TGTGCCAGCAGCTTTACAGCAGCCAAGGTTGCTTTCTTT
TRBJ2-2 - 13 once TRBV2 CASSRVDTGELFF TGTGCCAGCAGTAGGGTGGACACCGGGGAGCTGTTTTTT
TRBJ2-5 - 15 - TRBV7-6 CASSLLGGKQETQYF TGTGCCAGCAGCTTATTGGGCGGGAAACAAGAGACCCAGTACTTC
TRBJ2-7 - 12 - TRBV28 CASSLESYEQYF TGTGCCAGCAGTTTAGAGTCCTACGAGCAGTACTTC
TRBJ1-3 - 15 - TRBV5-6 CASSLGPGAGNTIYF TGTGCCAGCAGCTTGGGGCCGGGGGCTGGAAACACCATATATTTT
TRBJ1-2 TRBD1 16 - TRBV19 CASSVTGALANYGYTF TGTGCCAGTAGCGTGACAGGGGCCCTGGCTAACTATGGCTACACCTTC
TRBJ2-6 - 18 - TRBV4-3 CASSQDLARRSGANVLTF TGCGCCAGCAGCCAAGATTTAGCTAGGAGATCTGGGGCCAACGTCCTGACTTTC
TRBJ2-6 TRBD2 21 once TRBV7-8 CASSLVRRESGRAGGANVLTF TGTGCCAGCAGCTTAGTACGCCGAGAGAGCGGGAGGGCAGGAGGGGCCAACGTCCTGACTTTC
TRBJ2-5 - 13 - TRBV7-2 CASSLDGGRTQYF TGTGCCAGCAGCTTAGACGGGGGTAGGACCCAGTACTTC
TRBJ1-2 - 11 - TRBV30 CASQGVYGYTF TGTGCCTCACAGGGAGTCTATGGCTACACCTTC
TRBJ1-3 - 16 - TRBV28 CASSSSPRGIGNTIYF TGTGCCAGCAGTTCTAGCCCAAGGGGAATTGGAAACACCATATATTTT
TRBJ2-1 - 14 few TRBV19 CASMGLSSYNEQFF TGTGCCAGTATGGGGCTTAGCTCCTACAATGAGCAGTTCTTC
TRBJ1-3 - 16 - TRBV5-1 CASSPQTVSSGNTIYF TGCGCCAGCTCACCACAGACAGTCAGCTCTGGAAACACCATATATTTT
TRBJ2-2 - 12 once TRBV19 CASSRGSGELFF TGTGCCAGTAGTCGGGGGTCCGGGGAGCTGTTTTTT
TRBJ1-1 - 15 - TRBV5-4 CASSLAPGANTEAFF TGTGCCAGCAGCTTGGCCCCGGGAGCTAACACTGAAGCTTTCTTT
TRBJ2-2 - 13 - TRBV6-6 CASSFDSPGELFF TGTGCCAGCAGCTTCGACAGCCCAGGGGAGCTGTTTTTT
TRBJ2-7 - 18 - TRBV11-2 CASSSLVANVRGWGEQYF TGTGCCAGCAGCTCACTAGTCGCCAACGTGAGGGGGTGGGGCGAGCAGTACTTC
TRBJ2-5 TRBD2 14 - TRBV28 CASSLRGGEVTQYF TGTGCCAGCAGTTTACGGGGGGGCGAGGTGACCCAGTACTTC
TRBJ2-1 - 10 - TRBV28 CAVYSREQFF TGTGCCGTCTATTCCAGGGAGCAGTTCTTC
TRBJ2-7 - 15 - TRBV5-1 CASSRGDMDPYEQYF TGCGCCAGCAGCAGAGGGGACATGGATCCCTACGAGCAGTACTTC
TRBJ2-3 - 16 - TRBV7-2 CASSLVAQLSTDTQYF TGTGCCAGCAGCTTAGTTGCACAGTTATCCACAGATACGCAGTATTTT
TRBJ2-3 TRBD1 14 once TRBV2 CASSPGTGPDTQYF TGTGCCAGTAGTCCCGGGACAGGGCCAGATACGCAGTATTTT
TRBJ2-3 - 14 - TRBV10-3 CAISQGQGTDTQYF TGTGCCATCAGTCAAGGGCAGGGGACAGATACGCAGTATTTT
TRBJ1-3 - 14 - TRBV7-9 CAIIPPRSGNTIYF TGTGCCATTATTCCCCCCCGCTCTGGAAACACCATATATTTT
TRBJ2-5 TRBD2 16 - TRBV7-9 CASSRGLGGDEETQYF TGTGCCAGCAGCCGCGGCTTGGGAGGGGATGAAGAGACCCAGTACTTC
TRBJ2-5 - 15 - TRBV9 CASSVAGWGQETQYF TGTGCCAGCAGCGTAGCGGGTTGGGGGCAAGAGACCCAGTACTTC
TRBJ1-2 - 13 - TRBV5-8 CASSFLGTYGYTF TGTGCCAGCAGCTTTTTAGGCACCTATGGCTACACCTTC
TRBJ2-7 - 13 - TRBV7-2 CASSKSGTYEQYF TGTGCCAGCAGCAAGAGCGGAACCTACGAGCAGTACTTC
TRBJ1-2 - 18 - TRBV11-3 CASSLDGVGRLTNYGYTF TGTGCCAGCAGCCTAGATGGGGTTGGGAGGCTGACTAACTATGGCTACACCTTC
TRBJ2-7 TRBD1 14 - TRBV18 CASSLDRSSYEQYF TGTGCCAGCTCACTGGACAGGAGCTCCTACGAGCAGTACTTC
TRBJ2-1 TRBD1 20 - TRBV11-3 CASTPMGTGTGTAGGGEQFF TGTGCCAGCACCCCCATGGGGACAGGCACGGGCACGGCAGGGGGAGGTGAGCAGTTCTTC